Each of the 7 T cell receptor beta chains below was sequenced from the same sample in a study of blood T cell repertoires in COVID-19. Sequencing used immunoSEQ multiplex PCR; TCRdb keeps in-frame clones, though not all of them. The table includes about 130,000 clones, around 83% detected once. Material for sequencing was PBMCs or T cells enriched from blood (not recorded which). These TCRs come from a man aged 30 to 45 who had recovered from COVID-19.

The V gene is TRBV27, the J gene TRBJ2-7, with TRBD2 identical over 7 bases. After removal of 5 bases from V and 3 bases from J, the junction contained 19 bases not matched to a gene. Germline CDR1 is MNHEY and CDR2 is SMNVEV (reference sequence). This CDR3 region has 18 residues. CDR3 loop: CASSPPRVRGRDDYEQYV. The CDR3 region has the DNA TGTGCCAGCAGTCCTCCGAGAGTGCGGGGGAGGGACGACTACGAGCAGTACGTC.

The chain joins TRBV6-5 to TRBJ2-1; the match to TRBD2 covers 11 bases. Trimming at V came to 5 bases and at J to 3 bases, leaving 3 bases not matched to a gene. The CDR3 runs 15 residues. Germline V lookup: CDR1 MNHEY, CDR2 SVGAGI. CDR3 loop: CASSPSGGNYNEQFF. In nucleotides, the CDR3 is TGTGCCAGCAGTCCTAGCGGGGGGAACTACAATGAGCAGTTCTTC.

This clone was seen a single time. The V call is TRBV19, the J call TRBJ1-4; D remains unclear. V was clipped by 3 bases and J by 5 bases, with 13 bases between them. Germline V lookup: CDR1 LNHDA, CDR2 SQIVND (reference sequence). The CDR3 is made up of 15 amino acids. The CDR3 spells CASSIGGILNEKLFF. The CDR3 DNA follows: TGTGCCAGTAGTATCGGAGGGATTCTAAATGAAAAACTGTTTTTT.

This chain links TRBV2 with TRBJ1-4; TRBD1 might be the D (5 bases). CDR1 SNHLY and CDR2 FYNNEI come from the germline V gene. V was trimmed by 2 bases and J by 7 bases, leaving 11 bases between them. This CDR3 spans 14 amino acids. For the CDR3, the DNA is TGTGCCAGCAGTGAATCAGGGAAGGGTGAAAAACTGTTTTTT. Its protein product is CASSESGKGEKLFF.

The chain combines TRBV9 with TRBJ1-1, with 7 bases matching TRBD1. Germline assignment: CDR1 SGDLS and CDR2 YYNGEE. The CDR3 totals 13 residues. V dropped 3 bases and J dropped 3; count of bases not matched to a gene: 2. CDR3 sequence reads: CASSATGYTEAFF. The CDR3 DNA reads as TGTGCCAGCAGCGCGACAGGGTACACTGAAGCTTTCTTT.

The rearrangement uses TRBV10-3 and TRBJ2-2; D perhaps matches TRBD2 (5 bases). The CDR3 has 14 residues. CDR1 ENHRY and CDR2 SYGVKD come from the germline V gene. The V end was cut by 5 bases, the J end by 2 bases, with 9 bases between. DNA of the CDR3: TGTGCCATCAGTACGGGAAAAAACACCGGGGAGCTGTTTTTT. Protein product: CAISTGKNTGELFF.

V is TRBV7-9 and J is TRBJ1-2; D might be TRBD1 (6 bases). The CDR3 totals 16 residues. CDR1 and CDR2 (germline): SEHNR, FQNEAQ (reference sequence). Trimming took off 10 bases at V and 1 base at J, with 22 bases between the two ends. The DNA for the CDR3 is TGTGCCACTCGGACAGAACATCTGACCAATAACTATGGCTACACCTTC. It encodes CATRTEHLTNNYGYTF.